A single sample is the source of the 29 T cell receptor beta chains below, sequenced in a study of monozygotic twins with inflammatory bowel disease. TCRdb reprocessed the 5' RACE reads and reports one entry per CDR3 protein, with no DNA. This table lists approximately 400,000 distinct CDR3 sequences. Sequencing was carried out using blood. These receptor sequences come from a human donor with ulcerative colitis or Crohn's disease, or a healthy co-twin of an affected twin (not recorded which).

The genes are TRBV12-5 and TRBJ2-6. The CDR3 length is 16 residues. Looked up from germline, CDR1 is LGHNT and CDR2 is FRNRAP. This CDR3 is CASADGRSSGANVLTF.

The chain uses TRBV29-1 and TRBJ2-1. The CDR3 contains 16 residues. Germline CDR1 reads SQVTM; CDR2 reads ANQGSEA. This chain's CDR3 is CSVEDHAGESYNEQFF.

The chain joins TRBV6-6 to TRBJ2-7; with no DNA, the TCRdb D assignment of TRBD1 cannot be verified. This CDR3 region has 14 residues. The germline V gene encodes CDR1 MNHNY and CDR2 SVGAGI (reference sequence). CDR3 amino acids: CASRGSRGNYEQYF.

This chain joins TRBV7-2 and TRBJ1-1; with no DNA, the TCRdb D assignment of TRBD1 cannot be verified. Germline values: CDR1 SGHTA, CDR2 FQGNSA. CDR3 length: 15 residues. This CDR3 reads CASSLAPGGAGGAFF.

The chain has TRBV14 and TRBJ2-7; TCRdb indicates TRBD2, and absent DNA this call remains unverified. CDR3 length: 16 residues. CDR1 and CDR2 from the germline V gene are SGHDN and FVKESK. The CDR3 loop reads CASSQGAPSGLYEQYF.

This chain joins TRBV7-2 and TRBJ1-5. The CDR3 spans 12 residues. Germline lookup yields CDR1 SGHTA and CDR2 FQGNSA. The CDR3 protein is CASSQSDQPQHF.

The chain recombines TRBV30 with TRBJ2-1; absent DNA, TCRdb's TRBD2 call cannot be checked. The CDR3 is made up of 14 amino acids. Germline V gene lookup returns CDR1 GTSNPN and CDR2 SVGIG (reference sequence). The CDR3 sequence is CAWSVLPSLAGQFF.

This chain uses TRBV12-3 or TRBV12-4 with TRBJ1-1; TCRdb outputs TRBD1, but without DNA this stays unchecked. The length of the CDR3 is 14 residues. This CDR3 is CASLGWGTDTEAFF.

This CDR3 reads CASGLFLDSPYEQYF. The rearrangement joins TRBV12-5 to TRBJ2-7; TCRdb's D gene call, TRBD2, goes unchecked for lack of DNA. This CDR3 region has 15 residues. Germline-derived CDR1 and CDR2 are LGHNT and FRNRAP.

V is TRBV5-1 and J is TRBJ1-3; without DNA, the TCRdb call of TRBD1 cannot be checked. Germline V gene sequence: CDR1 SGHRS, CDR2 YFSETQ. CDR3 length: 15 residues. The CDR3 region is CASSNGTGSGNTIYF.

V is TRBV3-1 and J is TRBJ2-1; no DNA is available, so the TRBD2 call from TCRdb remains unchecked. This CDR3 region has 13 residues. Germline CDR1 is LGHDT and CDR2 is YNNKEL (reference sequence). CDR3 residues: CASSSGGLNEQFF.

The CDR3 reads CASSFGRRNEQYF. The V call is TRBV7-2, the J call TRBJ2-7; TCRdb picks TRBD2, but there is no DNA to check that call. The CDR3 sequence is 13 residues long. Germline lookup yields CDR1 SGHTA and CDR2 FQGNSA.

The chain joins TRBV5-4 to TRBJ1-1; the D call of TRBD1 rests on TCRdb alone, since no DNA is present to check it. Looked up from germline, CDR1 is SGHNT and CDR2 is YYREEE (reference sequence). The CDR3 consists of 19 residues. CDR3 amino acids: CASSLGMRGHEMGNTEAFF. Full variable domain (rest looked up from reference TRBV5-4 and TRBJ1-1): ETGVTQSPTHLIKTRGQQVTLRCSSQSGHNTVSWYQQALGQGPQFIFQYYREEENGRGNFPPRFSGLQFPNYSSELNVNALELDDSALYLCASSLGMRGHEMGNTEAFFGQGTRLTVV.

V usage is TRBV28 and J usage is TRBJ2-3. The CDR3 is 13 amino acids. From germline, CDR1 is MDHEN and CDR2 SYDVKM. CDR3 amino acids: CASQEYITDTQYF. Based on the CDR3 plus reference TRBV28 and TRBJ2-3, the full variable domain is DVKVTQSSRYLVKRTGEKVFLECVQDMDHENMFWYRQDPGLGLRLIYFSYDVKMKEKGDIPEGYSVSREKKERFSLILESASTNQTSMYLCASQEYITDTQYFGPGTRLTVL.

This chain uses TRBV5-5 with TRBJ2-7; TCRdb reports TRBD1, a call that lacks DNA to check it against. The CDR3 sequence is 15 residues long. From germline, CDR1 is SGHKS and CDR2 YYEKEE (reference sequence). The CDR3 region is CASSLGATSSYEQYF.

This sequence joins TRBV11-2 and TRBJ1-5. There are 17 residues in the CDR3. Germline-derived CDR1 and CDR2 are SGHAT and FQNNGV. CDR3 sequence: CASSPRAGVGLNQPQHF.

The chain is built from TRBV14 and TRBJ1-2; the D call from TCRdb, TRBD1, cannot be confirmed without DNA. Germline values: CDR1 SGHDN, CDR2 FVKESK. The CDR3 contains 16 residues. CDR3 in amino acids: CASSPPGGLLNYGYTF. Complete variable domain (other parts from reference TRBV14 and TRBJ1-2): EAGVTQFPSHSVIEKGQTVTLRCDPISGHDNLYWYRRVMGKEIKFLLHFVKESKQDESGMPNNRFLAERTGGTYSTLKVQPAELEDSGVYFCASSPPGGLLNYGYTFGSGTRLTVV.

The gene calls are TRBV20-1 and TRBJ2-1. This CDR3 is 14 amino acids long. Germline V gives CDR1 DFQATT, CDR2 SNEGSKA (reference sequence). CDR3 loop: CSARVAASINEQFF.

The chain is built from TRBV28 and TRBJ2-1. Per germline, CDR1 MDHEN and CDR2 SYDVKM. The CDR3 spans 15 residues. CDR3 region: CASSLSRNVYNEQFF.

The rearrangement uses TRBV5-5 and TRBJ1-2. The CDR3 extends over 13 amino acids. The germline CDR1 and CDR2 sequences are SGHKS and YYEKEE (reference sequence). The CDR3 sequence: CASSLATTTGYTF.

The rearrangement joins TRBV24-1 to TRBJ1-1; TCRdb lists TRBD1, though no DNA is available to test this call. Germline V gives CDR1 KGHDR, CDR2 SFDVKD. The CDR3 runs to 14 residues. The CDR3: CATRSRPPRTEAFF.

The chain combines TRBV5-1 with TRBJ1-2; TCRdb calls TRBD1, which cannot be checked without DNA. This CDR3 spans 14 amino acids. Looked up from germline, CDR1 is SGHRS and CDR2 is YFSETQ. This CDR3 reads CASSRGQANYGYTF. The full variable domain, its missing parts supplied by reference TRBV5-1 and TRBJ1-2, is KAGVTQTPRYLIKTRGQQVTLSCSPISGHRSVSWYQQTPGQGLQFLFEYFSETQRNKGNFPGRFSGRQFSNSRSEMNVSTLELGDSALYLCASSRGQANYGYTFGSGTRLTVV.

The rearrangement uses TRBV7-2 and TRBJ2-1. This CDR3 region has 15 residues. Looked up from germline, CDR1 is SGHTA and CDR2 is FQGNSA. The CDR3 sequence is CASSLFRATYNEQFF.

The chain is built from TRBV18 and TRBJ1-5. The CDR3 has 14 amino acids. Germline lookup yields CDR1 KGHSH and CDR2 LQKENI. The CDR3 reads CASSAGITNQPQHF.

CDR3: CASSPDWTSGKPYEQYF. This chain uses TRBV19 with TRBJ2-7; the TCRdb call, TRBD2, lacks DNA for checking. The length of the CDR3 is 17 residues. Germline assignment: CDR1 LNHDA and CDR2 SQIVND (reference sequence).

The gene calls are TRBV4-1 and TRBJ1-4; TCRdb's D call of TRBD1 is untestable without DNA. The CDR3 is 15 amino acids. The V gene's germline CDR1 is MGHRA and CDR2 YSYEKL. CDR3 sequence reads: CASSPPGRKNEKLFF.

This chain connects TRBV6-2 or TRBV6-3 to TRBJ1-1; TCRdb names TRBD1, which stays unverified in the absence of DNA. This CDR3 is built from 14 residues. The germline V gene encodes CDR1 MNHEY and CDR2 SVGEGT. CDR3 protein: CASSWRGQDTEAFF.

The chain is built from TRBV30 and TRBJ2-7; TCRdb designates TRBD2, a call that cannot be tested without DNA. This CDR3 is 13 amino acids long. The germline V gene encodes CDR1 GTSNPN and CDR2 SVGIG (reference sequence). The CDR3 reads CAWSVEGGDEQYF.

The J gene is TRBJ2-1, the V gene TRBV5-1. This CDR3 has 14 residues. Germline V gives CDR1 SGHRS, CDR2 YFSETQ. The CDR3 reads CASSYQSIGDEQFF.